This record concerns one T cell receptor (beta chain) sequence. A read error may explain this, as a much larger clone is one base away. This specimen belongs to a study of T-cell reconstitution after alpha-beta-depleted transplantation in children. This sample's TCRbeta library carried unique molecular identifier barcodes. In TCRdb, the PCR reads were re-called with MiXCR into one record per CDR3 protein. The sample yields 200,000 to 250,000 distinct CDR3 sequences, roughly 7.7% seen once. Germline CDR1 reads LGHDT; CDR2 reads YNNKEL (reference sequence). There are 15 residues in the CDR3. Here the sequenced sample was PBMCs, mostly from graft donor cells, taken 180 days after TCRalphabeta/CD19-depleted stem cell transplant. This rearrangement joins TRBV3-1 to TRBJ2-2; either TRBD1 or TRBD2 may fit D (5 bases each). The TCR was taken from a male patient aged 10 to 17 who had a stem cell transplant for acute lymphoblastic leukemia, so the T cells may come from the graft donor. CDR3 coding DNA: TGTGCCACCAGCCGGGACGAACTTAACACCGGGGAGCTGTTTTTT. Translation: CATSRDELNTGELFF. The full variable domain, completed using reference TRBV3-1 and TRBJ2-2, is DTAVSQTPKYLVTQMGNDKSIKCEQNLGHDTMYWYKQDSKKFLKIMFSYNNKELIINETVPNRFSPKSPDKAHLNLHINSLELGDSAVYFCATSRDELNTGELFFGEGSRLTVL.